A single T cell receptor (beta chain) is shown here with its context. Its cognate antigen is unknown. This PCR relied on a set of 60 Vbeta primers and 13 Jbeta primers. Here immunoSEQ multiplex PCR was the method, and the copy in TCRdb shows in-frame clones only, minus some. The sample records fewer than 130,000 clones, approximately 70% being singletons. The CDR3 sequence is 16 residues long. V dropped 4 bases and J dropped 7 bases, with 19 bases sitting between them. Per germline, CDR1 LNHDA and CDR2 SQIVND (reference sequence). The record originates from a study of cytomegalovirus exposure and HLA in healthy donors. The study's findings and limits: A prior analysis recorded that most TCR beta V segments were productive about 90% or about 30% of the time. Indistinguishable V segments, including TRBV6-2 and TRBV6-3, were excluded. Rarity held for most TCR sequences, but there were some public TCRs that occurred in many donors.

Those who donated were healthy bone marrow donors. The sequence derives from a man aged 25 to 40 in good health and CMV-seropositive. J is TRBJ1-4 and V is TRBV19, with D possibly TRBD1 on 5 matching bases. The sequenced sample consisted of PBMCs. CDR3 loop: CASSTRGRAGGEKLFF. DNA of the CDR3: TGTGCCAGTAGTACCCGAGGAAGGGCGGGGGGTGAAAAACTGTTTTTT.